These 18 T cell receptor beta chains share one sample of origin, sequenced in a study of cytomegalovirus exposure and HLA in healthy donors. The PCR was carried out with 60 Vbeta primers and 13 Jbeta primers. Measured with immunoSEQ multiplex PCR; TCRdb has only the in-frame clones, and not every one. The sample yields tens of thousands of clones, of which the top ten take up roughly 1%. Sequences were obtained from PBMCs. These receptors all stem from a woman in her thirties or forties in good health and CMV-seronegative.

The V gene is TRBV6-1, the J gene TRBJ2-1; 9 bases fit TRBD2. The CDR3 has 16 residues. V trimming: 2 bases; J trimming: 7 bases; junction bases outside the gene matches: 9. Germline loops: CDR1 MNHNS, CDR2 SASEGT. CDR3 sequence (DNA): TGTGCCAGCAGTGAAAGGTGGCGGGAGGGCCCAAATGAGCAGTTCTTC. It specifies CASSERWREGPNEQFF.

The rearrangement uses TRBV4-1 and TRBJ1-5; maybe TRBD1 (5 bases). The CDR3 totals 14 residues. V dropped 4 bases and J dropped 4 bases, with 11 bases sitting between them. CDR1 is MGHRA, CDR2 YSYEKL, per germline. CDR3 sequence reads: CASSRPGTNQPQHF. The CDR3 nucleotides read TGCGCCAGCAGCCGCCCGGGGACTAATCAGCCCCAGCATTTT.

As to this clone: The same CDR3 can be traced to other DNA sequences in this sample. The chain joins TRBV6-6 to TRBJ1-5; D ambiguous. The CDR3 sequence is 15 residues long. Per the germline V gene, CDR1 is MNHNY and CDR2 is SVGAGI (reference sequence). Trimming stripped 2 bases from V and 0 bases from J, with 8 bases between. The CDR3 here is CASSYGQYSNQPQHF. The CDR3 DNA sequence: TGTGCCAGCAGTTACGGGCAGTATAGCAATCAGCCCCAGCATTTT.

This sequence joins TRBV6-5 and TRBJ2-1, with 10 bases identical to TRBD1. J lost 7 bases, V lost 6 bases, and 9 bases had no gene match. The germline V gene encodes CDR1 MNHEY and CDR2 SVGAGI. The CDR3 is 15 residues long. In DNA, the CDR3 is TGTGCCAGCAGATCCGGGACAGGGGACGGGAATGAGCAGTTCTTC. Protein product: CASRSGTGDGNEQFF.

This chain links TRBV19 with TRBJ2-1; D is ambiguous. CDR1 LNHDA and CDR2 SQIVND come from the germline V gene (reference sequence). Trimming took off 3 bases at V and 4 bases at J, with 7 bases between the two ends. This CDR3 is 13 amino acids long. CDR3 in DNA: TGTGCCAGTAGTATGAGTTTATACAATGAGCAGTTCTTC. This gives the protein CASSMSLYNEQFF.

The rearrangement links TRBV10-3 to TRBJ2-1; 7 bases map to TRBD2. There are 14 residues in the CDR3. In germline, CDR1 is ENHRY, CDR2 SYGVKD. The V segment lost 0 bases and the J segment 6 bases; nucleotides outside the gene matches: 2. CDR3 DNA: TGTGCCATCAGTGAGTCGGGCGGGAGCAATGAGCAGTTCTTC. It is translated as CAISESGGSNEQFF.

The V gene is TRBV30, the J gene TRBJ2-1, with D possibly TRBD1 on 5 matching bases. Germline CDR1 is GTSNPN and CDR2 is SVGIG (reference sequence). V was trimmed by 0 bases and J by 12 bases, leaving 12 bases between them. CDR3 length equals 12 residues. The CDR3 loop is CAWSVRALAQFF. Here the CDR3 DNA reads TGTGCCTGGAGTGTCAGGGCGTTGGCGCAGTTCTTC.

This chain links TRBV6-6 with TRBJ1-2; 7 bases are a match to TRBD1. V shed 5 bases, J shed 8 bases, and the junction held 11 bases outside the gene matches. Germline lookup yields CDR1 MNHNY and CDR2 SVGAGI (reference sequence). This CDR3 is built from 14 residues. CDR3 protein: CASSRGQEFSGYTF. CDR3 DNA: TGTGCCAGCAGTCGTGGACAGGAATTCTCCGGCTACACCTTC.

The rearrangement links TRBV6-4 to TRBJ2-2; TRBD1 aligns across 8 bases. J was trimmed by 6 bases and V by 6 bases; bases with no gene match: 6. The CDR3 is 14 amino acids. Per germline, CDR1 MRHNA and CDR2 SNTAGT. The CDR3 sequence: CASSSDRVAGELFF. The CDR3 DNA follows: TGTGCCAGCAGCTCGGACAGGGTAGCCGGGGAGCTGTTTTTT.

This chain links TRBV28 with TRBJ1-4; TRBD1 agrees at 7 bases. Per the germline V gene, CDR1 is MDHEN and CDR2 is SYDVKM. The J segment lost 5 bases and the V segment lost 3 bases, leaving 9 bases of the junction unmatched. This CDR3 spans 16 amino acids. The CDR3 bases are TGTGCCAGCAGTTTCTTCAGGGACAGCGTAAATGAAAAACTGTTTTTT. It translates to CASSFFRDSVNEKLFF.

This sequence joins TRBV28 and TRBJ1-4; D is undetermined. The CDR3 has 16 residues. CDR1 and CDR2 (germline): MDHEN, SYDVKM. V was cut by 4 bases and J by 8 bases, with 20 bases left in between. This CDR3 is CASSSLRAPIGEKLFF. CDR3 DNA: TGTGCCAGCAGTTCATTGAGGGCACCAATTGGGGAAAAACTGTTTTTT.

The V gene is TRBV6-5, the J gene TRBJ2-1; maybe TRBD2 (6 bases). V lost 2 bases to trimming and J lost 7 bases, with 18 bases between them. Germline values: CDR1 MNHEY, CDR2 SVGAGI. The CDR3 spans 16 residues. The DNA of the CDR3 is TGTGCCAGCAGTTACAGGGTAGTAGCGGACGAAAATGAGCAGTTCTTC. This sequence encodes CASSYRVVADENEQFF.

The rearrangement links TRBV19 to TRBJ2-1, with 9 bases fitting TRBD2. V gave up 2 bases and J gave up 0 bases; unmatched junction bases: 2. The CDR3 sequence is 16 residues long. The V gene's germline CDR1 is LNHDA and CDR2 SQIVND (reference sequence). CDR3 DNA: TGTGCCAGTAGTATAAGCGGGGGGAGCTCCTACAATGAGCAGTTCTTC. It encodes CASSISGGSSYNEQFF.

The chain's CDR3 is CASSQRRAATDTQYF. CDR3 nucleotide sequence: TGTGCCAGCAGCCAAAGGCGGGCAGCCACAGATACGCAGTATTTT. The chain links TRBV7-2 to TRBJ2-3; perhaps TRBD2 as D (5 bases). The germline V gene has CDR1 SGHTA and CDR2 FQGNSA. The length of the CDR3 is 15 residues. V dropped 5 bases and J dropped 2 bases, with 14 bases sitting between them.

The chain couples TRBV4-2 to TRBJ2-7, with TRBD2 matching over 7 bases. The CDR3 contains 16 residues. Trimming at V came to 3 bases and at J to 4 bases, leaving 12 bases not matched to a gene. Looked up from germline, CDR1 is LGHNA and CDR2 is YNFKEQ. The CDR3 is CASSHPFGGRVYEQYF. The CDR3 coding sequence is TGTGCCAGCAGCCATCCGTTTGGGGGGAGGGTGTACGAGCAGTACTTC.

This chain links TRBV7-8 with TRBJ2-1; TRBD2 matches 7 bases. The V segment lost 5 bases and the J segment 12 bases; nucleotides outside the gene matches: 7. This CDR3 has 12 amino acids. CDR1 SGHVS and CDR2 FQNEAQ come from the germline V gene. The CDR3 region is CASSASGTVQFF. The CDR3 DNA reads TGTGCCAGCAGCGCGAGCGGGACTGTGCAGTTCTTC.

The CDR3 here is CASSLDALDTQYF. The CDR3 DNA follows: TGTGCCAGCAGCTTAGACGCGCTTGATACGCAGTATTTT. The gene calls are TRBV11-2 and TRBJ2-3; D gene ambiguous. V dropped 0 bases and J dropped 6 bases, with 7 bases sitting between them. The CDR3 runs to 13 residues. CDR1 and CDR2 from the germline V gene are SGHAT and FQNNGV. Supplemented by reference TRBV11-2 and TRBJ2-3, the full variable domain reads EAGVAQSPRYKIIEKRQSVAFWCNPISGHATLYWYQQILGQGPKLLIQFQNNGVVDDSQLPKDRFSAERLKGVDSTLKIQPAKLEDSAVYLCASSLDALDTQYFGPGTRLTVL.

The CDR3 region is CASSYGQLNQPQHF. Here the CDR3 DNA reads TGTGCCAGCAGTTATGGACAGCTCAATCAGCCCCAGCATTTT. J is TRBJ1-5 and V is TRBV2, with D perhaps matching TRBD1 (6 bases). The CDR3 totals 14 residues. The V gene's germline CDR1 is SNHLY and CDR2 FYNNEI. V was shortened by 5 bases and J by 3 bases, with 11 bases between the two germline ends.